Shown below are 13 T cell receptor beta chains from a single sample sequenced in a study of cytomegalovirus exposure and HLA in healthy donors. The PCR was carried out with 60 Vbeta primers and 13 Jbeta primers. The data were produced by immunoSEQ multiplex PCR, yet TCRdb's version contains in-frame clones alone and is incomplete. The sample has roughly 180,000 clones; about four fifths are singletons. The sample comprised PBMCs. All receptors derive from a woman aged 30 to 39 in good health and CMV-seronegative.

The chain recombines TRBV2 with TRBJ1-1, with D tentatively TRBD1 (5 bases). Germline loops: CDR1 SNHLY, CDR2 FYNNEI. This CDR3 has 14 residues. Trimming stripped 6 bases from V and 0 bases from J, with 11 bases between. The CDR3 spells CASSPTVLNTEAFF. CDR3 coding DNA: TGTGCCAGCAGCCCGACAGTATTGAACACTGAAGCTTTCTTT.

This chain uses TRBV29-1 with TRBJ2-7; 7 bases agree with TRBD1. The CDR3 sequence is 12 residues long. The ends lost 5 bases at V and 4 bases at J; junction bases unmatched: 5. Germline V gene data show CDR1 as SQVTM and CDR2 as ANQGSEA. The CDR3 here is CSVYRDSYEQYF. The DNA for the CDR3 is TGCAGCGTTTACCGGGACAGTTACGAGCAGTACTTC.

The chain has TRBV27 and TRBJ2-7; D remains unclear. CDR3 length: 13 amino acids. Germline V gene lookup returns CDR1 MNHEY and CDR2 SMNVEV (reference sequence). The V and J ends lost 0 bases and 2 bases respectively, with 5 bases between them. CDR3 in amino acids: CASSLSLTYEQYF. In nucleotides, the CDR3 is TGTGCCAGCAGTTTATCCCTAACCTACGAGCAGTACTTC.

The gene calls are TRBV19 and TRBJ1-2; D gene unclear. Germline V lookup: CDR1 LNHDA, CDR2 SQIVND (reference sequence). Trimming took off 3 bases at V and 4 bases at J, with 12 bases between the two ends. The CDR3 contains 14 residues. The CDR3 coding sequence is TGTGCCAGTAGTATGAGCCCTTCCGGCTATGGCTACACCTTC. Translated, it gives CASSMSPSGYGYTF.

The rearrangement uses TRBV30 and TRBJ2-7; 7 positions agree with TRBD1. The CDR3 length is 12 residues. The ends lost 3 bases at V and 2 bases at J; junction bases unmatched: 1. The germline V gene encodes CDR1 GTSNPN and CDR2 SVGIG (reference sequence). The CDR3, as DNA: TGTGCCTGGAGCGACAGGGCCTACGAGCAGTACTTC. It specifies CAWSDRAYEQYF.

The rearrangement links TRBV6-1 to TRBJ1-2; 10 nucleotides match TRBD1. Trimming took 7 bases from V and 6 from J; bases not matched to a gene: 5. The CDR3 runs 13 residues. Per the germline V gene, CDR1 is MNHNS and CDR2 is SASEGT. Here the CDR3 reads CASNRQGADGYTF. In DNA form, the CDR3 reads TGTGCCAGCAATCGACAGGGGGCGGATGGCTACACCTTC.

The chain is built from TRBV5-1 and TRBJ1-2, with 7 bases matching TRBD1. The ends lost 4 bases at V and 2 bases at J; junction bases unmatched: 5. The germline CDR1 and CDR2 sequences are SGHRS and YFSETQ. The CDR3 runs 14 residues. CDR3 DNA sequence: TGCGCCAGCAGCGCCGCGACAGGGAACTATGGCTACACCTTC. This encodes CASSAATGNYGYTF. Complete variable domain (other parts from reference TRBV5-1 and TRBJ1-2): KAGVTQTPRYLIKTRGQQVTLSCSPISGHRSVSWYQQTPGQGLQFLFEYFSETQRNKGNFPGRFSGRQFSNSRSEMNVSTLELGDSALYLCASSAATGNYGYTFGSGTRLTVV.

This clone was seen a few times. The V gene is TRBV10-3, the J gene TRBJ1-1; perhaps TRBD1 as D (6 bases). From germline, CDR1 is ENHRY and CDR2 SYGVKD. The V end lost 2 bases, the J end lost 8 bases, and 12 bases lay between the germline ends. The CDR3 loop spans 13 amino acids. The CDR3 DNA sequence: TGTGCCATCAGTGAGCTAGCAGGGGAAGAAGCTTTCTTT. Its protein product is CAISELAGEEAFF.

The chain joins TRBV4-2 to TRBJ2-1, with D uncertain. V was pared by 0 bases and J by 8 bases, with 8 bases between. In germline, CDR1 is LGHNA, CDR2 YNFKEQ. The CDR3 sequence is 13 residues long. CDR3 nucleotide sequence: TGTGCCAGCAGCCAAGAAGGAGTGCATGAGCAGTTCTTC. Amino acid sequence: CASSQEGVHEQFF.

The genes are TRBV10-3 and TRBJ2-6; a weak D match, TRBD2 (5 bases). The CDR3 covers 15 residues. With 2 bases removed from V and 2 bases from J, the gap between germline ends came to 7 bases. Germline CDR1 ENHRY, CDR2 SYGVKD. The CDR3 loop reads CAISERGAGANVLTF. In nucleotides, the CDR3 is TGTGCCATCAGTGAGCGGGGTGCTGGGGCCAACGTCCTGACTTTC.

The chain has TRBV2 and TRBJ2-5, with no clear D. Germline CDR1 and CDR2: SNHLY and FYNNEI. Trimming pared 3 bases from V and 5 bases from J, leaving 10 bases between. The CDR3 totals 13 residues. CDR3 in DNA: TGTGCCAGCAGTGAGAGGTGGTCGGAGACCCAGTACTTC. Its protein product is CASSERWSETQYF.

V is TRBV30 and J is TRBJ1-2; 7 bases are a match to TRBD1. V trimming: 0 bases; J trimming: 2 bases; junction bases outside the gene matches: 3. The germline V gene has CDR1 GTSNPN and CDR2 SVGIG (reference sequence). The CDR3 sequence is 14 residues long. CDR3 protein: CAWSVMTGNYGYTF. CDR3 coding DNA: TGTGCCTGGAGTGTAATGACAGGGAACTATGGCTACACCTTC.

The chain uses TRBV12-5 and TRBJ1-6; 7 positions match TRBD1. Trimming cost V 3 bases and J 3 bases; bases outside gene matches: 5. Germline CDR1 is LGHNT and CDR2 is FRNRAP. The CDR3 consists of 16 residues. Here the CDR3 reads CASGLLQGFYNSPLHF. The CDR3 bases are TGTGCTAGTGGTTTATTACAGGGGTTCTATAATTCACCCCTCCACTTT.